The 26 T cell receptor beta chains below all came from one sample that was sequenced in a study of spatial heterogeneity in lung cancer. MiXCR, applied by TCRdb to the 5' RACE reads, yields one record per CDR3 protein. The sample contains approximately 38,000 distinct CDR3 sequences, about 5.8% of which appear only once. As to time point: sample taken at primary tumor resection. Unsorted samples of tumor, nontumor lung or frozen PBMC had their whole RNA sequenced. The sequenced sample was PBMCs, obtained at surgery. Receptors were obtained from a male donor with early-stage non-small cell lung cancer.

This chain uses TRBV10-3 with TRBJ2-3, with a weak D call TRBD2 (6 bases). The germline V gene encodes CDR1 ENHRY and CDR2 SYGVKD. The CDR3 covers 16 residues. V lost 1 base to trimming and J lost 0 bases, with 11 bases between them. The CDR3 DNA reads TGTGCCATCAGTGAGTTGCGGGGAACTAGCACAGATACGCAGTATTTT. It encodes CAISELRGTSTDTQYF.

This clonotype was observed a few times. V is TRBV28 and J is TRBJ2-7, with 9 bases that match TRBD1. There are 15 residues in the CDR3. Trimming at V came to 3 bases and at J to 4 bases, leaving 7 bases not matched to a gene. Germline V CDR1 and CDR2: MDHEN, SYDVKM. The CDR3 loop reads CASSFLTGGFYEQYF. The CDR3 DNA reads TGTGCCAGCAGTTTTCTGACAGGGGGGTTTTACGAGCAGTACTTC.

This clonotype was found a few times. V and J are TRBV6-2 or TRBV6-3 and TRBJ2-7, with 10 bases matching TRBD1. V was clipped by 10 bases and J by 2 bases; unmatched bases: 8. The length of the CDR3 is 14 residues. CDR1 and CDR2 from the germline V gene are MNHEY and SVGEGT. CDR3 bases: TGTGCCACCGCTGGACAGGGGGTGACCTACGAGCAGTACTTC. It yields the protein CATAGQGVTYEQYF.

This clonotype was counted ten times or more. The chain's CDR3 is CASSLRKLAERDEQYF. CDR3 coding DNA: TGTGCCAGCAGCTTACGAAAACTAGCGGAGAGGGACGAGCAGTACTTC. The V gene is TRBV11-1, the J gene TRBJ2-7; TRBD2 aligns across 8 bases. Trimming at V came to 2 bases and at J to 5 bases, leaving 11 bases not matched to a gene. This CDR3 region has 16 residues. Per the germline V gene, CDR1 is SGHAT and CDR2 is FQDESV (reference sequence).

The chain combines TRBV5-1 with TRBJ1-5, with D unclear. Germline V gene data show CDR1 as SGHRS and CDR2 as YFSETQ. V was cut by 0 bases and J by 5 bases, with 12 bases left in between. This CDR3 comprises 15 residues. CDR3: CASSLEAGRDQPQHF. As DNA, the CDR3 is TGCGCCAGCAGCTTGGAGGCCGGGCGAGATCAGCCCCAGCATTTT.

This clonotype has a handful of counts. CDR3 protein: CASSYTGSSTDTQYF. Here the CDR3 DNA reads TGTGCCAGCAGTTACACGGGGTCTAGCACAGATACGCAGTATTTT. The genes are TRBV6-6 and TRBJ2-3; D possibly corresponds to TRBD2 (5 bases). Germline lookup yields CDR1 MNHNY and CDR2 SVGAGI (reference sequence). The CDR3 is 15 amino acids. Trimming took 2 bases from V and 0 from J, leaving 9 bases between them.

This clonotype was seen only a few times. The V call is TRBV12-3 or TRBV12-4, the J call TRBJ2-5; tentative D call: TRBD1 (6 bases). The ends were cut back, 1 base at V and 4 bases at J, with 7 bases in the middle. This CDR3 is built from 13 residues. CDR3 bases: TGTGCCAGCAGTTTAGGAGGGGGAGAGACCCAGTACTTC. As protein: CASSLGGGETQYF.

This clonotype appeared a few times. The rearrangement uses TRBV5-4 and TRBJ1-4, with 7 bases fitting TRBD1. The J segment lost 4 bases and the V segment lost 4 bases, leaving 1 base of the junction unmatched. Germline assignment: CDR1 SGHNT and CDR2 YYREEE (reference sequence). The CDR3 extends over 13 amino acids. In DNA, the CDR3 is TGTGCCAGCAGCCGGGACAGTAATGAAAAACTGTTTTTT. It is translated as CASSRDSNEKLFF.

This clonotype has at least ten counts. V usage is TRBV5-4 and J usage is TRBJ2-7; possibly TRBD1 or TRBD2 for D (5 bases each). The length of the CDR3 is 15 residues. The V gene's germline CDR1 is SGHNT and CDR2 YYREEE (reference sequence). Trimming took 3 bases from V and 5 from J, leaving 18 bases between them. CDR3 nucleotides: TGTGCCAGCAGCTCCCCGGATTGGGGGATCCACGAGCAGTACTTC. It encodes CASSSPDWGIHEQYF.

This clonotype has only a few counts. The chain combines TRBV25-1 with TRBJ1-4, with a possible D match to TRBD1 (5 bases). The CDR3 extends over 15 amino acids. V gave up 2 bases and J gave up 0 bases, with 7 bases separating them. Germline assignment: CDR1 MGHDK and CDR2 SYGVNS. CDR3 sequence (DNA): TGTGCCAGCAGTGAAAGAGGGGCAACTAATGAAAAACTGTTTTTT. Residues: CASSERGATNEKLFF.

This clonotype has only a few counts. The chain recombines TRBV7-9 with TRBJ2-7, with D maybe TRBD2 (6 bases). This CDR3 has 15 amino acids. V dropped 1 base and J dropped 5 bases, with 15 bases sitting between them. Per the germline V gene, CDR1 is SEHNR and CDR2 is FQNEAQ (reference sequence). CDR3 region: CASSLGRGPVNEQYF. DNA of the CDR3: TGTGCCAGCAGCTTAGGGAGGGGCCCGGTGAACGAGCAGTACTTC.

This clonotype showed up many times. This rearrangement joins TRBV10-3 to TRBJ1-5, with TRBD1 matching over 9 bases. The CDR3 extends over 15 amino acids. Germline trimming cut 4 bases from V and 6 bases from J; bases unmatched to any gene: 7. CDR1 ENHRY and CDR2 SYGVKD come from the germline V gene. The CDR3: CAISGVQGAGQPQHF. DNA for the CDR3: TGTGCCATCAGTGGGGTACAGGGGGCCGGTCAGCCCCAGCATTTT.

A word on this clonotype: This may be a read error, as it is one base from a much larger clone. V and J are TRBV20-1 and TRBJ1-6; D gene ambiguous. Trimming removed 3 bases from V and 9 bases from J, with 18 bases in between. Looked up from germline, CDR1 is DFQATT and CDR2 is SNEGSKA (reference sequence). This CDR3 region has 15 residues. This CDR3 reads CSARGPGFCGSPLHF. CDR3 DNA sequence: TGCAGTGCTAGGGGCCCGGGTTTTTGTGGTTCACCCCTCCACTTT.

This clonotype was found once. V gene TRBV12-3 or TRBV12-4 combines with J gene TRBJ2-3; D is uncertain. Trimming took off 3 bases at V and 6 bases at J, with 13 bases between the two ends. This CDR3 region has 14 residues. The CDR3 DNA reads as TGTGCCAGCAGTTTCCCCCAGAGTTTGGATACGCAGTATTTT. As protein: CASSFPQSLDTQYF.

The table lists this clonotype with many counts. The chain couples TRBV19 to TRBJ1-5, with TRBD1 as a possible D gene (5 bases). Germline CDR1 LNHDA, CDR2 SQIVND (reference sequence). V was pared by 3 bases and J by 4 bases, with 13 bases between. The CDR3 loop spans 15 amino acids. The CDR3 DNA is TGTGCCAGTAGTATGCCGGACACCAGGAATCAGCCCCAGCATTTT. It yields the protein CASSMPDTRNQPQHF.

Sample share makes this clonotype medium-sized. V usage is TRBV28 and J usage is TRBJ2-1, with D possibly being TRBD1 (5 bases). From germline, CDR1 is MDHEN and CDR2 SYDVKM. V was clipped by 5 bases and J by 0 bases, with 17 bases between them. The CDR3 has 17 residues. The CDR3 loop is CASSPPTQGLSYNEQFF. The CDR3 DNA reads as TGTGCCAGCAGTCCCCCCACGCAGGGCCTCTCCTACAATGAGCAGTTCTTC. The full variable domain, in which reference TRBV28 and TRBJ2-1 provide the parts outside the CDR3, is DVKVTQSSRYLVKRTGEKVFLECVQDMDHENMFWYRQDPGLGLRLIYFSYDVKMKEKGDIPEGYSVSREKKERFSLILESASTNQTSMYLCASSPPTQGLSYNEQFFGPGTRLTVL.

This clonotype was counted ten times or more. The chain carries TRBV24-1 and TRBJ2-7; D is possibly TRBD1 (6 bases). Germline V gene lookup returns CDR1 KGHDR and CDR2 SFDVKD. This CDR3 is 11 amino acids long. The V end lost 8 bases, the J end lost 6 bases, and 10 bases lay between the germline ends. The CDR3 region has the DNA TGTGCCACCATGGGGGCTCCCGAGCAGTACTTC. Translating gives CATMGAPEQYF.

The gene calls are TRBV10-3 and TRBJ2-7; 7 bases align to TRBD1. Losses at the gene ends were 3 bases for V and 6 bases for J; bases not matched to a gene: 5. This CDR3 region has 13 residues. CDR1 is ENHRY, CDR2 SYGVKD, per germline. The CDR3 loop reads CAISDDRAAEQYF. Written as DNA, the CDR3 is TGTGCCATCAGTGACGACAGGGCTGCCGAGCAGTACTTC.

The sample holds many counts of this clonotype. In DNA, the CDR3 is TGTGCCATCACACTCGGCAGGGGGAGCAGGGAGCTGTTTTTT. It is translated as CAITLGRGSRELFF. The chain carries TRBV10-3 and TRBJ2-2; 7 positions match TRBD1. This CDR3 is 14 amino acids long. The junction had 11 bases not matched to a gene; V was cut back by 7 bases and J by 9 bases. The germline gives CDR1 ENHRY, CDR2 SYGVKD.

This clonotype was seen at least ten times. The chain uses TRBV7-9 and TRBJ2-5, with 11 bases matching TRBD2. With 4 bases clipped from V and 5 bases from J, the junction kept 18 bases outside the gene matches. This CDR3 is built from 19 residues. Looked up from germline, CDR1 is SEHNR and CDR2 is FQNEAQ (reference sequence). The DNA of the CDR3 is TGTGCCAGCAGCTCAGGGGGCGGGACTAGCGGTCCCGAGGCGGAGACCCAGTACTTC. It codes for CASSSGGGTSGPEAETQYF.

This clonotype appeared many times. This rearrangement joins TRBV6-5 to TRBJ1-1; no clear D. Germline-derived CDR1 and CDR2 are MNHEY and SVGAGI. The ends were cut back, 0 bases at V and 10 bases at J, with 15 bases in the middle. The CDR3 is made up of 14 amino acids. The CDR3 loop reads CASSYSSAGIGAFF. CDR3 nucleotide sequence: TGTGCCAGCAGTTACTCGTCGGCCGGGATTGGAGCTTTCTTT.

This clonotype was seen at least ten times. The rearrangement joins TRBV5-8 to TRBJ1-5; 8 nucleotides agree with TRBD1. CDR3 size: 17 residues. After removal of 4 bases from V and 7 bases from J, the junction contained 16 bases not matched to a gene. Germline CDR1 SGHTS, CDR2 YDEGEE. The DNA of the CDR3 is TGTGCCAGCAGCCCTGGTGGCGGGACAGGCTTCTTCCAGCCCCAGCATTTT. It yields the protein CASSPGGGTGFFQPQHF.

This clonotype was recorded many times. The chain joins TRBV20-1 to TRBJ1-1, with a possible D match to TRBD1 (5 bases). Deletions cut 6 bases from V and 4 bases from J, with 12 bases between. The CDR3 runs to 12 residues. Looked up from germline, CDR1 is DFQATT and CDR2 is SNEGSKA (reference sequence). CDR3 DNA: TGCAGTGCCAGGGCAGGGTCCACTGAAGCTTTCTTT. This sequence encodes CSARAGSTEAFF.

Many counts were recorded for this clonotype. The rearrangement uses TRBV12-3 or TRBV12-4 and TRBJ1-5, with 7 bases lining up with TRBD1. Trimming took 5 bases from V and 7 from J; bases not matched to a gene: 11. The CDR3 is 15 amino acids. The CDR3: CASSPSETGRQPQHF. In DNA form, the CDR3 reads TGTGCCAGCAGTCCAAGCGAGACAGGGAGACAGCCCCAGCATTTT.

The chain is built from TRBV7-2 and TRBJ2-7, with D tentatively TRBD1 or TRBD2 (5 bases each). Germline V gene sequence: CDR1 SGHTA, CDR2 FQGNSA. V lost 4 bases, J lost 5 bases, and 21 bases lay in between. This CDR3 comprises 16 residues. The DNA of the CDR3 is TGTGCCAGCAGCTCAGAGGGCAGGGTCTTCTTTCACGAGCAGTACTTC. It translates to CASSSEGRVFFHEQYF. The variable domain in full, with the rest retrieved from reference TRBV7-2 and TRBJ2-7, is GAGVSQSPSNKVTEKGKDVELRCDPISGHTALYWYRQSLGQGLEFLIYFQGNSAPDKSGLPSDRFSAERTGGSVSTLTIQRTQQEDSAVYLCASSSEGRVFFHEQYFGPGTRLTVT.

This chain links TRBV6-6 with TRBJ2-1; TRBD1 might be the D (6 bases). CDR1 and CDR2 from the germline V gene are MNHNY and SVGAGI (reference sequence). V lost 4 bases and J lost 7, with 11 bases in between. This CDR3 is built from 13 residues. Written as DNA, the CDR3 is TGTGCCAGCAGTTTCGGACAGATTAATGAGCAGTTCTTC. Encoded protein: CASSFGQINEQFF.